This entry describes one T cell receptor beta chain. This sample is drawn from a study of blood T cell repertoires in COVID-19. On the study more broadly: Samples came from the United States, Italy and Spain, spanning acute and convalescent COVID-19. PBMCs, B-cell-depleted T cells, or T cells were the source of the cDNA or gDNA that made up the material.

Original data processing: Using reference gene primer amplification, nucleated cell counts were estimated. Profiling relied on immunoSEQ multiplex PCR, and the TCRdb table lists in-frame clones only, not all of them. The D gene and trimming were derived from the DNA, and the V and J assignments and clone size from that table. The sample contains around 300,000 clones, around 91% of which appear only once. Symptom resolution, clearance, or two negative PCRs marked donors in Cohort 3 as recovered. CDR1 is MNHEY and CDR2 is SVGEGT in the germline V gene. The CDR3 sequence is 15 residues long. The junction had 6 bases not matched to a gene; V was cut back by 4 bases and J by 2 bases.

This sequence was found in a young woman who had recovered from COVID-19. V is TRBV6-2 or TRBV6-3 and J is TRBJ1-1, with TRBD1 matching over 8 bases. The sequenced sample consisted of PBMCs or T cells enriched from blood (not recorded which). The DNA of the CDR3 is TGTGCCAGCAGTTTCCCCAGGGGGCGCAACACTGAAGCTTTCTTT. It codes for CASSFPRGRNTEAFF.